These 8 T cell receptor beta chains were sequenced from one sample in a study of beta chain features in type 1 diabetes. Antigens for these TCRs are unknown. All of the isolated RNA was reverse transcribed, so expressed TCRB transcripts were sequenced. Produced via immunoSEQ multiplex PCR; TCRdb's table is partial and in-frame only. The sample lists some 160,000 clones; 7% to 9.5% were seen once. Study-level results: Patients with Type 1 diabetes showed moderately but significantly shorter TCRB CDR3s in all four CD4+ subsets.

Sequences were obtained from central memory CD4+ T cells from blood. The receptors were sampled from a woman younger than 45 with type 1 diabetes.

This clone was seen a few times. The chain uses TRBV29-1 and TRBJ2-2, with 9 bases lining up with TRBD2. The CDR3 is 16 amino acids. Germline V gene sequence: CDR1 SQVTM, CDR2 ANQGSEA. Losses at the gene ends were 3 bases for V and 5 bases for J; bases not matched to a gene: 10. In DNA form, the CDR3 reads TGCAGCGTTGAGTGGGCGGGAGGGAGTAGTACCGGGGAGCTGTTTTTT. This translates into CSVEWAGGSSTGELFF.

This clone has a handful of counts. This rearrangement joins TRBV5-4 to TRBJ2-2, with TRBD2 matching 12 bases. Germline assignment: CDR1 SGHNT and CDR2 YYREEE (reference sequence). This CDR3 is 17 amino acids long. J lost 5 bases, V lost 0 bases, and 5 bases had no gene match. CDR3 DNA sequence: TGTGCCAGCAGCTTGGCCCTAGCGGGAGGGAGAACCGGGGAGCTGTTTTTT. Translation: CASSLALAGGRTGELFF.

V is TRBV6-1 and J is TRBJ2-7, with 7 bases fitting TRBD2. The CDR3 contains 13 residues. With V trimmed by 7 bases and J by 9 bases, 12 bases remained unmatched. Germline V gene lookup returns CDR1 MNHNS and CDR2 SASEGT. The CDR3 nucleotides read TGTGCCAGCAATAGGGAGGGCCTGGGCGGGCAGTACTTC. Translated, it gives CASNREGLGGQYF.

This clone was observed a handful of times. The V call is TRBV2, the J call TRBJ1-5, with a tentative D call TRBD1 (5 bases). This CDR3 has 16 residues. Germline CDR1 SNHLY, CDR2 FYNNEI. The V end lost 3 bases, the J end lost 10 bases, and 22 bases lay between the germline ends. The CDR3: CASSDSGAGRSGPQHF. CDR3 coding DNA: TGTGCCAGCAGTGATAGTGGGGCCGGGAGAAGTGGCCCCCAGCATTTT.

The chain joins TRBV2 to TRBJ2-3; perhaps TRBD2 as D (5 bases). The CDR3 is 16 amino acids. With 7 bases removed from V and 0 bases from J, the gap between germline ends came to 17 bases. Per the germline V gene, CDR1 is SNHLY and CDR2 is FYNNEI. CDR3 sequence: CASIGLSWNSTDTQYF. The CDR3 nucleotides are TGTGCCAGCATTGGACTTTCTTGGAATAGCACAGATACGCAGTATTTT.

This clone showed up just a few times. Its ends do not fully match the called genes, so a read error is possible. This chain connects TRBV7-3 to TRBJ1-2; TRBD1 matches 10 bases. Germline lookup yields CDR1 SGHTA and CDR2 FQGTGA. The CDR3 length is 15 residues. CDR3 sequence (DNA): TGTGCCAGCAGCCTAACGGGACAGGGGTCGGATGGCTACACCTTC. This sequence encodes CASSLTGQGSDGYTF.

The sample holds a few counts of this clone. The chain combines TRBV5-4 with TRBJ2-5, with 10 nucleotides matching TRBD1. The V gene end was trimmed by 0 bases and the J gene end by 5 bases; junction bases not matched to a gene: 7. Germline V CDR1 and CDR2: SGHNT, YYREEE (reference sequence). The CDR3 is 16 amino acids. The CDR3, as DNA: TGTGCCAGCAGCTTGGGAGGACAGGGGGGCAGCGAGACCCAGTACTTC. It specifies CASSLGGQGGSETQYF.

The table lists this clone with a few counts. This chain joins TRBV18 and TRBJ2-1, with TRBD1 as a possible D gene (6 bases). This CDR3 contains 15 residues. Germline CDR1 is KGHSH and CDR2 is LQKENI. The V end was cut by 4 bases, the J end by 7 bases, with 17 bases between. The CDR3 loop reads CASSHSWGQNNEQFF. CDR3 bases: TGTGCCAGCTCACATTCGTGGGGGCAGAATAATGAGCAGTTCTTC. The full variable domain, in which reference TRBV18 and TRBJ2-1 provide the parts outside the CDR3, is NAGVMQNPRHLVRRRGQEARLRCSPMKGHSHVYWYRQLPEEGLKFMVYLQKENIIDESGMPKERFSAEFPKEGPSILRIQQVVRGDSAAYFCASSHSWGQNNEQFFGPGTRLTVL.